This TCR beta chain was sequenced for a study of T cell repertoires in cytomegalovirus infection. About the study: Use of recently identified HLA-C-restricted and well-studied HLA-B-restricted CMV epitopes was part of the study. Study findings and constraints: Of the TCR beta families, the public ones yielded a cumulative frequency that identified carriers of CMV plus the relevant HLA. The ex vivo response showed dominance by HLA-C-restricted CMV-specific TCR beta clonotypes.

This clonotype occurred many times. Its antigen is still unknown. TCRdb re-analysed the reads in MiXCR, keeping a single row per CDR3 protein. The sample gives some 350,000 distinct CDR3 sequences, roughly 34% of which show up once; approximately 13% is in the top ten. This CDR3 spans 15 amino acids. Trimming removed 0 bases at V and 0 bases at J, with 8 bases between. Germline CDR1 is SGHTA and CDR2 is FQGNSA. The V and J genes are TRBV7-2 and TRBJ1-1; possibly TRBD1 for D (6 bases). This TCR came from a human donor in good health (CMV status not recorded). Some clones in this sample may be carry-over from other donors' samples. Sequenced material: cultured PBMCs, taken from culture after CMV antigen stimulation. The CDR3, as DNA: TGTGCCAGCAGCTTAGCACAGGGTATGAACACTGAAGCTTTCTTT. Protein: CASSLAQGMNTEAFF.